These 10 T cell receptor beta chains were sequenced from one sample in a study of blood T cells in healthy people across ages. Primers used in a second PCR of about 6 to 11 cycles were a sample-barcoded 5' primer and a J-beta primer mix. TCRdb recomputed calls from the 5' RACE reads with MiXCR, one row per CDR3 protein. The sample includes 980,000 or so distinct CDR3 sequences, around 49% seen only once; the top ten take 13%. Sequenced input: blood. These receptors were taken from a man aged 30 to 39 in good health.

V gene TRBV10-3 combines with J gene TRBJ2-3, with D unresolved. V gave up 3 bases and J gave up 3 bases, with 25 bases separating them. The germline gives CDR1 ENHRY, CDR2 SYGVKD. The CDR3 runs 19 residues. The CDR3 sequence is CAISDPYVAGALATDTQYF. The CDR3 region has the DNA TGTGCCATCAGTGATCCGTACGTCGCCGGCGCCCTGGCAACAGATACGCAGTATTTT.

The chain uses TRBV5-1 and TRBJ1-4; weak D call: TRBD1 (5 bases). V was pared by 2 bases and J by 5 bases, with 13 bases between. Germline loops: CDR1 SGHRS, CDR2 YFSETQ. This CDR3 is built from 15 residues. CDR3 nucleotide sequence: TGCGCCAGCAGCTTAAATGGGGGGATCAATGAAAAACTGTTTTTT. Its protein product is CASSLNGGINEKLFF.

The chain couples TRBV11-2 to TRBJ2-7, with TRBD1 identical over 8 bases. The CDR3 runs 14 residues. The V and J ends lost 6 bases and 6 bases, in that order; junction bases with no gene match: 10. Germline V gene data show CDR1 as SGHAT and CDR2 as FQNNGV. This CDR3 is CASSLVADRGEQYF. In DNA, the CDR3 is TGTGCCAGCAGTCTAGTGGCCGACAGGGGCGAGCAGTACTTC.

The rearrangement joins TRBV7-2 to TRBJ2-5; 8 bases are a match to TRBD2. The germline CDR1 and CDR2 sequences are SGHTA and FQGNSA. V shed 5 bases, J shed 6 bases, and the junction held 11 bases outside the gene matches. The CDR3 has 15 residues. CDR3 sequence: CASSPTLSGGQTQYF. The DNA of the CDR3 is TGTGCCAGCAGCCCTACCCTCAGCGGGGGTCAGACCCAGTACTTC.

The chain employs TRBV2 and TRBJ1-1; D not resolved. The germline CDR1 and CDR2 sequences are SNHLY and FYNNEI. The germline V and J ends were trimmed by 11 bases and 1 base, with 11 bases remaining between them. CDR3 length equals 12 residues. DNA of the CDR3: TGTGCCTGGGAGTACGAGAACACTGAAGCTTTCTTT. As protein: CAWEYENTEAFF.

The gene calls are TRBV18 and TRBJ2-6; D call uncertain. CDR1 KGHSH and CDR2 LQKENI come from the germline V gene. The CDR3 covers 15 residues. Deletions cut 3 bases from V and 0 bases from J, with 6 bases between. The CDR3 DNA reads as TGTGCCAGCTCACCTATGTCCTCTGGGGCCAACGTCCTGACTTTC. This codes for CASSPMSSGANVLTF.

This clonotype turned up a few times. The chain combines TRBV28 with TRBJ2-7; TRBD1 aligns across 11 bases. The length of the CDR3 is 15 residues. The junction had 8 bases not matched to a gene; V was cut back by 7 bases and J by 3 bases. CDR1 and CDR2 from the germline V gene are MDHEN and SYDVKM. The CDR3 DNA reads TGTGCCAGCACGCATGCCGGGACAGGGGGCTACGAGCAGTACTTC. It translates to CASTHAGTGGYEQYF.

This clonotype has only one observation. The chain's CDR3 is CASGRAGTYEQYF. The CDR3 DNA sequence: TGTGCCAGCGGAAGGGCAGGCACCTACGAGCAGTACTTC. The V call is TRBV12-3 or TRBV12-4, the J call TRBJ2-7; D ambiguous. The CDR3 extends over 13 amino acids. The V end lost 8 bases, the J end lost 2 bases, and 13 bases lay between the germline ends.

CDR3 sequence: CSDRTPGQYPYGYTF. CDR3 DNA sequence: TGCAGTGACAGAACCCCGGGACAGTACCCCTATGGCTACACCTTC. The rearrangement links TRBV20-1 to TRBJ1-2; 7 bases align to TRBD1. The CDR3 contains 15 residues. In germline, CDR1 is DFQATT, CDR2 SNEGSKA (reference sequence). The ends lost 7 bases at V and 4 bases at J; junction bases unmatched: 15.

The chain uses TRBV4-1 and TRBJ2-1; D unresolved. Trimming stripped 0 bases from V and 4 bases from J, with 13 bases between. The CDR3 totals 16 residues. Germline V gene data show CDR1 as MGHRA and CDR2 as YSYEKL. The CDR3 loop reads CASSQDVVKGYNEQFF. CDR3 coding DNA: TGCGCCAGCAGCCAAGATGTCGTGAAAGGGTACAATGAGCAGTTCTTC.